Here is one T cell receptor (beta chain) with its context. Its antigen is not known. Per the original data handling: ImmunoSEQ sequences covered only the junction and lacked quality scores; filtering therefore differed. The method was immunoSEQ multiplex PCR; TCRdb's version includes in-frame clones alone and lacks a portion of them. The V and J calls and clone size were taken over from that table, and D and trimming were inferred from the DNA. The repertoire has about 2.1 million clones, just over 90% of them found once; the top ten carry under 2%. The data belong to a study of shared clonotypes between healthy human individuals. Overall study: Serving as donors were two women and a few men, whose ages spanned 18 to 49.

The study, taken as a whole, reports: A generally larger estimated richness was seen in naive subsets than in memory subsets. At large depth, rarefaction still showed sorted-subset sequencing to be incomplete.

Naive CD8 cells lacked CD45RO, underwent positive selection for CCR7 and left out terminally differentiated effector memory CD45RA+ cells. V lost 7 bases, J lost 5 bases, and 11 bases lay in between. The CDR3 runs 13 residues. Germline values: CDR1 SEHNR, CDR2 FQNEAQ (reference sequence). This chain connects TRBV7-9 to TRBJ2-2, with unresolved D. The specimen sequenced was naive CD8+ T cells from PBMCs. The TCR originated in a man between 18 and 29 years old in good health. Some clones in this sample may be carry-over from other donors' samples. CDR3 in amino acids: CASTLLGTGELFF. CDR3 in DNA: TGTGCCAGCACCCTCCTCGGAACCGGGGAGCTGTTTTTT.